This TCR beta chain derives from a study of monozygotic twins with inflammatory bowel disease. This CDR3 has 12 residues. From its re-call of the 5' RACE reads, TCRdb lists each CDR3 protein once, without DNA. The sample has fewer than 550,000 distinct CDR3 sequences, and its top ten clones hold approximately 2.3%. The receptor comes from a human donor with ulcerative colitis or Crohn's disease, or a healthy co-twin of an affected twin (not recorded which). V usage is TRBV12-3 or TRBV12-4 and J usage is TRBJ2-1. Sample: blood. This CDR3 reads CASSFKGYEQFF.